This TCR beta chain was obtained from a study of blood T cells in healthy people across ages. General study results and limits: CMV status of donors was not determined, possibly confounding expanded clonotype changes. Whereas aged donors had fewer naive CD4+ cells, long-lived donors had more of them and higher diversity.

About this clonotype: The antigen is unknown.

The germline gives CDR1 SNHLY, CDR2 FYNNEI. The CDR3 is made up of 16 amino acids. Trimming removed 1 base at V and 8 bases at J, with 18 bases between. Combining a sample-barcoded 5' primer with a J-beta primer mix, a second PCR ran for about 7 to 11 cycles. MiXCR, run by TCRdb on the 5' RACE reads, gives a single entry per CDR3 protein. Among 600,000 to 1,000,000 distinct CDR3 sequences, roughly 25% were seen once, and the ten largest hold more than 3%. The same specimen was also included in a second study, on T cells of mothers and their children.

Sequenced material: blood. This TCR was recovered from a boy aged 10-17 years in good health. The chain has TRBV2 and TRBJ2-1; no clear D gene. CDR3 residues: CASSEDVPRISDEQFF. In DNA form, the CDR3 reads TGTGCCAGCAGTGAAGATGTTCCCCGGATCTCGGATGAGCAGTTCTTC.